This TCR beta chain was found in a study of T cell responses to AZD1222 COVID-19 vaccine. Germline V lookup: CDR1 MNHNY, CDR2 SVGAGI (reference sequence). The CDR3 length is 14 residues. V was trimmed by 0 bases and J by 10 bases, leaving 10 bases between them. Study-wide results and limits: Mostly white British, mostly female donors; authors suggested clonal diversity may be underestimated.

Comments on this clone: Its target is not known.

TCRdb keeps only in-frame clones here, not all; method: immunoSEQ multiplex PCR. The sample gives approximately 160,000 clones, around 90% of which show up once; around 4% is in the top ten. The source is an adult in good health. The chain links TRBV6-6 to TRBJ1-6; D is unclear. This specimen was peripheral blood, taken on day 0 of AZD1222 vaccination. CDR3 sequence: CASSYSVFGSPLHF. The CDR3 DNA reads as TGTGCCAGCAGTTACTCGGTGTTCGGATCACCCCTCCACTTT.